This paragraph reports one TCR beta chain. Its antigen is as yet unknown. This sample is part of a study of graft-versus-host responses after intestinal transplantation. As for the study in general: Tacrolimus and steroids were given for around 3 years to all recipients after anti-thymocyte globulin induction. Whole-study findings and limits: Declines in HvG clones occurring early post-transplant were associated with peak circulating GvH clone levels. The presence of high graft-versus-host to host-versus-graft clonal ratios in allografts characterized patients with graft-donor T cell macrochimerism. Recipient marrow showed GvH clones, some seen first in ileum or blood.

CDR3 length: 15 amino acids. Germline lookup yields CDR1 MNHEY and CDR2 SMNVEV (reference sequence). Sequenced by immunoSEQ multiplex PCR; TCRdb stores in-frame clones only, minus some. The profile shows roughly 96,000 clones, over 75% of them singletons. This material consisted of unstimulated CD8+ T cells sorted from spleen or lymph node cells, taken before intestinal transplant. The origin of this receptor is a human donor who received an intestinal transplant. The chain has TRBV27 and TRBJ2-5; 9 bases agree with TRBD1. The J call may be faulty, since TRBJ2-7 better matches the DNA end. CDR3 DNA: TGTGCCAGCAGGGGGGACGGGACAGGGACCTACGAGCAGTACTTC. Translation gives CASRGDGTGTYEQYF.